Included here is one TCR beta chain sequence, with context. Its specificity is not known. Autoimmune disease history or systemic immunosuppression barred patients. Produced via immunoSEQ multiplex PCR; TCRdb's table is partial and in-frame only. This sample has roughly 71,000 clones; about nine tenths occur once, and the top ten carry about 15%. The sample belongs to a study of OX40 agonist ivuxolimab in advanced cancers. Points from the study as a whole: Specificity for antigen went undetermined in the expanded peripheral T cells.

The germline gives CDR1 SGHKS, CDR2 YYEKEE (reference sequence). The CDR3 loop spans 17 amino acids. The V end lost 2 bases, the J end lost 1 base, and 13 bases lay between the germline ends. The starting material was CD4+ or CD8+ T cells sorted from blood, obtained in a trial of the OX40 agonist ivuxolimab. The sequence was collected from an adult with an advanced solid tumor such as melanoma, head and neck, liver or kidney cancer. The gene calls are TRBV5-5 and TRBJ2-6, with TRBD1 as a possible D gene (6 bases). CDR3 nucleotide sequence: TGTGCCAGCAGCTTAAGACAGGTGCCTTCTGGGGCCAACGTCCTGACTTTC. Translated: CASSLRQVPSGANVLTF. Combining the CDR3 with reference TRBV5-5 and TRBJ2-6 gives the whole variable domain DAGVTQSPTHLIKTRGQQVTLRCSPISGHKSVSWYQQVLGQGPQFIFQYYEKEERGRGNFPDRFSARQFPNYSSELNVNALLLGDSALYLCASSLRQVPSGANVLTFGAGSRLTVL.